This T cell receptor (beta chain) was observed in a study of T-cell memory formation after mild COVID-19. Study-level background: Most TCR clusters belonged to a single donor. Broader study findings: The CD4+ clones that contracted clustered mainly within CM and EM, and the CD8+ clones concentrated in EMRA. Later expanders leaned CD4+, whereas clones that contracted between day 15 and 85 were balanced CD4/CD8.

This clonotype appeared a few times. Its matching antigen is unknown. Trimming removed 6 bases at V and 1 base at J, with 21 bases between. The germline V gene has CDR1 DFQATT and CDR2 SNEGSKA (reference sequence). The CDR3 extends over 16 amino acids. TCRdb re-derived calls from the 5' RACE reads in MiXCR, one entry per CDR3 protein. Among just over 400,000 distinct CDR3 sequences listed, around 22% were seen once. What was sequenced was PBMCs or a T cell subset sorted from them (not recorded which). The source is an adult woman who had mild COVID-19 (a few samples of this study predate the infection). Cell type and time point are not known. The V call is TRBV20-1, the J call TRBJ2-5; tentative D call: TRBD2 (6 bases). Written as DNA, the CDR3 is TGCAGTGCCACACCTTGGAGGGAGCCATCCCAAGAGACCCAGTACTTC. This translates into CSATPWREPSQETQYF.